This T cell receptor (beta chain) was profiled in a study of vaccination and CD4 T cells after COVID-19. Concerning this clonotype: Its cognate antigen is unknown.

Treatment given: roughly 11-day PBMC culture with coronavirus spike peptide pools or control peptides (ViraFEST assay). Germline-derived CDR1 and CDR2 are MDHEN and SYDVKM. J lost 0 bases, V lost 3 bases, and 4 bases had no gene match. The CDR3 is made up of 15 amino acids. General study points: A nonsignificant median increase from about 22 to 38 SARS-CoV-2-reactive clonotypes was observed.

The Oncomine TCR Beta short-read assay generated sequence data from the DNA of cultured CD4+ T cells. Genomic DNA was drawn out of CD4+ T cells grown in culture. TCRdb reprocessed the PCR reads via MiXCR and lists one record per CDR3 protein. The data contain about 18,000 distinct CDR3 sequences, 30% to 45% of them seen just once; the ten biggest clones take up under 15%. The sample was CD4+ T cells from blood, cultured in vitro. The chain carries TRBV28 and TRBJ2-7, with 8 bases aligning to TRBD2. The sequence was collected from a human donor who had recovered from COVID-19. CDR3 in DNA: TGTGCCAGCAGTTTTGCTAGCGGGCACTCCTACGAGCAGTACTTC. This encodes CASSFASGHSYEQYF.